A selection of T cell receptor beta chains follows, all from one sample in a study of immune evolution from preneoplasia to lung adenocarcinoma. Method: immunoSEQ multiplex PCR; TCRdb's copy keeps in-frame clones and lacks some. The data show 4,500 to 6,500 clones, about four fifths seen once. Sequencing input: FFPE normal lung tissue adjacent to the tumor. The receptor source for this set is a person aged 50-75 years with lung adenocarcinoma. CDR3s leave out the opening cysteine and the closing phenylalanine or tryptophan. Some rows mark clone size as missing; the rest say once, few, many or name a class of expanded clone.

V	J	size	CDR3
TRBV6-1	TRBJ1-1	NA	ASSDFDPGSEAF
TRBV2	TRBJ1-1	few	ASLLQKLNTEAF
TRBV5-6	TRBJ1-4	once	ASSTKDREGEKLF
TRBV6-5	TRBJ2-1	NA	ASRANEQF
TRBV30	TRBJ2-3	NA	AWSGTGGFSDTQY
TRBV7-2	TRBJ2-3	NA	ASTSGTSVTDTQY
TRBV9	TRBJ2-7	NA	ASSRRDTSYEQY
TRBV25-1	TRBJ2-2	once	ASSEDNRKGGELF
TRBV20-1	TRBJ1-2	NA	SASTFYGYT
TRBV15	TRBJ1-1	NA	ATSRVYEPEAF
TRBV5-4	TRBJ2-2	once	ASSLELGNTGELF
TRBV25-1	TRBJ2-5	NA	ASSVNGHYRGTQY